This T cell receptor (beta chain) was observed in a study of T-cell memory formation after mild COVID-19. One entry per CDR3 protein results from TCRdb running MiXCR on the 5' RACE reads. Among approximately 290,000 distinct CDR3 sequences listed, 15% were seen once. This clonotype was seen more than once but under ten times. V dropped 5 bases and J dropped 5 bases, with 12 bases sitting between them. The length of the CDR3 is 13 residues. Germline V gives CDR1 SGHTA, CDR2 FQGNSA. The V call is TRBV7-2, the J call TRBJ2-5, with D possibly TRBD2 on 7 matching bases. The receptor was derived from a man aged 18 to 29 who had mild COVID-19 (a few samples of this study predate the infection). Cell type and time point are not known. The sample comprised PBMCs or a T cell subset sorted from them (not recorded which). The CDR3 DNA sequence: TGTGCCAGCAGCCGGGGGGCCTCCGAGACCCAGTACTTC. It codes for CASSRGASETQYF.